A single sample gave rise to the 5 T cell receptor beta chains below, sequenced in a study of blood T cell repertoires in COVID-19. Using immunoSEQ multiplex PCR, the repertoire was profiled, and TCRdb retains in-frame clones only, with some absent. The table records around 300,000 clones, around 86% of them present only once. The sequencing sample was made of PBMCs or T cells enriched from blood (not recorded which). Receptors originate from a young woman who had recovered from COVID-19.

The gene calls are TRBV15 and TRBJ1-6; 8 bases fit TRBD1. Germline loops: CDR1 LNHNV, CDR2 YYDKDF (reference sequence). CDR3 length: 15 amino acids. Trimming took 3 bases from V and 8 from J; bases not matched to a gene: 6. CDR3 nucleotides: TGTGCCACCAGCAGTCGACAGGGGAGATATTCACCCCTCCACTTT. Its translation: CATSSRQGRYSPLHF.

The rearrangement links TRBV28 to TRBJ1-1, with 9 bases aligning to TRBD1. The CDR3 runs 14 residues. The germline V gene has CDR1 MDHEN and CDR2 SYDVKM. V lost 4 bases and J lost 5; bases outside the gene matches: 5. DNA for the CDR3: TGTGCCAGCAGTTCGACAGGGGGTGTGACTGAAGCTTTCTTT. Translation gives CASSSTGGVTEAFF.

This rearrangement joins TRBV7-9 to TRBJ2-7, with D unresolved. With 1 base removed from V and 3 bases from J, the gap between germline ends came to 4 bases. CDR1 and CDR2 (germline): SEHNR, FQNEAQ (reference sequence). The CDR3 is 12 amino acids. Written as DNA, the CDR3 is TGTGCCAGCAGCTTAGGGAGCTACGAGCAGTACTTC. It yields the protein CASSLGSYEQYF.

The genes are TRBV6-5 and TRBJ2-1, with D possibly matching TRBD2 (6 bases). V lost 2 bases and J 5 bases, leaving 13 bases between the germline ends. The germline V gene encodes CDR1 MNHEY and CDR2 SVGAGI. CDR3 length: 15 amino acids. The CDR3 spells CASSYRGGTHNEQFF. For the CDR3, the DNA is TGTGCCAGCAGTTACCGTGGCGGGACCCACAATGAGCAGTTCTTC.

Here the CDR3 DNA reads TGTGCCAGCAGCTTAGGCCCAGCGGGAGGTGCTAGCACAGATACGCAGTATTTT. Translated: CASSLGPAGGASTDTQYF. V and J are TRBV11-2 and TRBJ2-3; 9 bases are shared with TRBD2. This CDR3 has 18 residues. V dropped 1 base and J dropped 0; count of bases not matched to a gene: 8. Germline values: CDR1 SGHAT, CDR2 FQNNGV.